This T cell receptor (beta chain) was found in a study of control samples from healthy donors and cancer patients. This clone was recorded once. Repertoires were generated with immunoSEQ multiplex PCR, while TCRdb's copy carries only in-frame clones and drops some. The table shows about 35,000 clones, with around 93% occurring only once. The junction had 9 bases not matched to a gene; V was cut back by 6 bases and J by 2 bases. The CDR3 covers 17 residues. Germline CDR1 reads MNHEY; CDR2 reads SMNVEV (reference sequence). The material sequenced was PBMCs. The sequence was obtained from a middle-aged man with colorectal cancer. The chain joins TRBV27 to TRBJ2-6; 8 bases are shared with TRBD1. CDR3 region: CASRRTGRGTGANVLTF. CDR3 DNA sequence: TGTGCCAGCAGGAGGACAGGGCGAGGTACTGGGGCCAACGTCCTGACTTTC.